This TCR beta chain emerged from a study of blood T cells in healthy people across ages. Study-wide results and caveats: It was found that TCR beta diversity correlated strongly with the percentage of naive T cells. Among long-lived donors, naive CD4+ cells were more numerous and diversity higher than in aged donors.

On this clonotype: The antigen is undetermined.

Isolation of PBMCs gave at least 7 million cells per sample. It was with a sample-barcoded 5' primer and a J-beta primer mix that a second PCR of roughly 7 to 12 cycles was run. Every cDNA molecule bore a tag from a template-switch adaptor containing 12 random nucleotides. TCRdb passed the 5' RACE reads through MiXCR, listing each CDR3 protein once. The repertoire includes 250,000 to 300,000 distinct CDR3 sequences, 27% of them detected once, and approximately 30% sits in the top ten. The receptor was isolated from a woman aged 70-85 years in good health. Source material: blood.

The CDR3 spells CASSLSGAYTDTQYF. In DNA, the CDR3 is TGTGCCAGCAGCTTATCCGGGGCTTACACAGATACGCAGTATTTT. The chain couples TRBV7-3 to TRBJ2-3, with D perhaps being TRBD1 or TRBD2 (5 bases each). This CDR3 comprises 15 residues. Trimming stripped 2 bases from V and 2 bases from J, with 11 bases between. Germline loops: CDR1 SGHTA, CDR2 FQGTGA.